This T cell receptor beta chain stems from a study of blood T cells in healthy people across ages. A J-beta primer mix and a sample-barcoded 5' primer were used in a second PCR of about 7 to 11 cycles. Template switching added a 12-random-nucleotide identifier to every cDNA molecule. TCRdb used MiXCR to reprocess the 5' RACE reads, holding one entry per CDR3 protein. The top ten hold about 19% of the sample, which has over a million distinct CDR3 sequences, under 45% seen once. This CDR3 contains 15 residues. Study-level results: With donor CMV status unknown, expanded clonotype changes were possibly confounded. Fewer expanded clones and more diversity marked long-lived versus aged donors.

Per sample, a minimum of 6 million PBMCs were isolated. Regarding this clonotype: Its antigen remains unidentified.

The clonotype was recovered from a woman aged 55-70 years in good health. The chain carries TRBV21-1 and TRBJ2-5; the DNA was not compared with TRBD1, the D call given in the table. TRBV21-1 is classified as a pseudogene. The source material was blood. CDR3 sequence (DNA): TGTGCCAGCAGCAAGCTACAGGGGGTCAAAGAGACCCAGTACTTC. It codes for CASSKLQGVKETQYF.